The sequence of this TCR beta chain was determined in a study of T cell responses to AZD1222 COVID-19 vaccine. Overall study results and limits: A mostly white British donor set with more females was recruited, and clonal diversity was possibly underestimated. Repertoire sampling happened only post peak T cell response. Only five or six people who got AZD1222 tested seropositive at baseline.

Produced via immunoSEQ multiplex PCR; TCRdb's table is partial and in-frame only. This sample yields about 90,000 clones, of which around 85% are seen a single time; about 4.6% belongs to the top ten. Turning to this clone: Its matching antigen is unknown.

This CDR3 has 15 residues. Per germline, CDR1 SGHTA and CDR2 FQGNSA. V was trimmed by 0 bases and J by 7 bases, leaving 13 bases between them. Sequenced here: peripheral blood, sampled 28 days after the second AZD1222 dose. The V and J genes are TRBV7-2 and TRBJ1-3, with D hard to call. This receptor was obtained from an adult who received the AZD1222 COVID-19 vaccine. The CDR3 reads CASSLAPELGNTIYF. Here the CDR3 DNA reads TGTGCCAGCAGCTTAGCGCCGGAGCTGGGGAACACCATATATTTT.